The clone carrying this T cell receptor beta chain occurred a few times. What it binds is unknown. The sample carries other DNA sequences with the same CDR3. This entry belongs to a study of beta chain features in type 1 diabetes. Study-wide points: Relative to healthy donors, patients appeared to have naive, central memory and Treg TCRB repertoires that were more similar. TCRB CDR3s were moderately but significantly shorter in Type 1 diabetes patients in all four CD4+ subsets.

Trimming removed 1 base at V and 1 base at J, with 4 bases between. The germline V gene has CDR1 GTSNPN and CDR2 SVGIG (reference sequence). This CDR3 is built from 12 residues. TCRB transcripts that were expressed got sequenced, as all of the isolated RNA had been reverse transcribed. Assay used: immunoSEQ multiplex PCR; TCRdb lists only in-frame clones, some missing. The sample carries just over 450,000 clones, roughly 30% recorded once. What was sequenced was naive CD4+ T cells from blood. The genes are TRBV30 and TRBJ1-1; D unclear. The source is a man aged 18-30 years in good health. This chain's CDR3 is CAWSAGNTEAFF. The CDR3 bases are TGTGCCTGGAGTGCAGGGAACACTGAAGCTTTCTTT.